This entry lists 19 T cell receptor beta chains sequenced from one sample in a study of identical twins. TCRdb re-derived calls from the 5' RACE reads in MiXCR, one entry per CDR3 protein. Of hundreds of thousands of distinct CDR3 sequences in the sample, roughly 6.2% were seen once. Sequencing input: naive T cells sorted from blood. These receptor sequences come from a man between 18 and 35 years old in good health.

This clonotype was counted ten times or more. The J gene is TRBJ1-1, the V gene TRBV29-1; TRBD1 is a possible D gene (5 bases). Germline V gives CDR1 SQVTM, CDR2 ANQGSEA. This CDR3 has 15 residues. V shed 3 bases and J shed 8 bases, with 22 bases lying between them. CDR3 sequence reads: CSVDFRSNRGGEAFF. DNA for the CDR3: TGCAGCGTTGATTTTCGTTCTAACCGGGGGGGGGAAGCTTTCTTT.

This clonotype was found many times. The rearrangement uses TRBV29-1 and TRBJ2-7; D uncertain. The length of the CDR3 is 12 residues. Germline V gene data show CDR1 as SQVTM and CDR2 as ANQGSEA. Trimming cost V 6 bases and J 2 bases, with 11 bases left between them. For the CDR3, the DNA is TGCAGCGTCGGTCTGTCGGCCTACGAGCAGTACTTC. It specifies CSVGLSAYEQYF.

This clonotype showed up just a few times. The chain has TRBV2 and TRBJ2-5; 9 nucleotides line up with TRBD1. Germline V gene lookup returns CDR1 SNHLY and CDR2 FYNNEI. The CDR3 runs 16 residues. The junction had 13 bases not matched to a gene; V was cut back by 6 bases and J by 5 bases. The DNA for the CDR3 is TGTGCCAGCAGAGTTTCCGGGACAGGGCTGGGGGAGACCCAGTACTTC. This encodes CASRVSGTGLGETQYF.

The rearrangement uses TRBV7-7 and TRBJ2-7, with D possibly being TRBD2 (5 bases). The germline CDR1 and CDR2 sequences are SSHAT and FNYEAQ (reference sequence). The CDR3 is 15 residues long. V shed 2 bases and J shed 3 bases, with 14 bases lying between them. This CDR3 reads CASSLLLDGYYEQYV. The CDR3 DNA follows: TGTGCCAGCAGCTTATTACTAGACGGTTACTACGAGCAGTACGTC.

This clonotype has just a few counts. Relative to the germline gene, one junction end is altered; a read error may explain this. The CDR3 coding sequence is TGTGCCAGCAGCCGGGGCCAGGGGTCGTCCTTC. It codes for CASSRGQGSSF. The chain has TRBV7-6 and TRBJ2-5; a weak D match, TRBD1 (6 bases). The V gene's germline CDR1 is SGHVS and CDR2 FNYEAQ. The CDR3 consists of 11 residues.

The V gene is TRBV20-1, the J gene TRBJ2-1, with 11 positions matching TRBD2. This CDR3 contains 15 residues. Germline V gives CDR1 DFQATT, CDR2 SNEGSKA (reference sequence). The junction had 6 bases not matched to a gene; V was cut back by 5 bases and J by 3 bases. CDR3 sequence reads: CSADPGLADYNEQFF. DNA of the CDR3: TGCAGTGCTGACCCGGGACTAGCGGACTACAATGAGCAGTTCTTC.

This clonotype has ten or more counts. V usage is TRBV5-1 and J usage is TRBJ2-4, with TRBD1 matching 9 bases. V dropped 4 bases and J dropped 9; count of bases not matched to a gene: 8. From germline, CDR1 is SGHRS and CDR2 YFSETQ. CDR3 length equals 14 residues. In DNA, the CDR3 is TGCGCCAGCAGCCCGGGACAGGGTAACTTCATTCAGTACTTC. Its translation: CASSPGQGNFIQYF. Full variable domain (rest looked up from reference TRBV5-1 and TRBJ2-4): KAGVTQTPRYLIKTRGQQVTLSCSPISGHRSVSWYQQTPGQGLQFLFEYFSETQRNKGNFPGRFSGRQFSNSRSEMNVSTLELGDSALYLCASSPGQGNFIQYFGAGTRLSVL.

This clonotype turned up a few times. The chain joins TRBV5-5 to TRBJ2-7; 8 positions agree with TRBD2. This CDR3 is built from 17 residues. Trimming cost V 0 bases and J 3 bases; bases outside gene matches: 11. Germline V CDR1 and CDR2: SGHKS, YYEKEE (reference sequence). The CDR3 reads CASSLDLGTSGIYEQYF. The CDR3 DNA reads TGTGCCAGCAGCTTGGACCTGGGTACTAGCGGAATCTACGAGCAGTACTTC.

This clonotype was found many times. This chain joins TRBV20-1 and TRBJ2-7; D is unclear. This CDR3 is 15 amino acids long. V shed 0 bases and J shed 0 bases, with 12 bases lying between them. CDR1 DFQATT and CDR2 SNEGSKA come from the germline V gene (reference sequence). CDR3 DNA sequence: TGCAGTGCTAGAGAATGGTCGGTTCTCTCCTACGAGCAGTACTTC. Encoded protein: CSAREWSVLSYEQYF.

Many counts were recorded for this clonotype. The chain links TRBV21-1 to TRBJ1-1; no DNA check was done on the table's D call, TRBD1. TRBV21-1 is a recognized pseudogene. The CDR3 runs to 15 residues. CDR3 loop: CAPTRWGRRNTEAFF. CDR3 DNA sequence: TGTGCCCCGACCCGCTGGGGGCGCCGAAACACTGAAGCTTTCTTT.

This clonotype has more than one count but fewer than ten. The V and J genes are TRBV9 and TRBJ1-3; D perhaps matches TRBD1 (6 bases). The germline V gene has CDR1 SGDLS and CDR2 YYNGEE. V was trimmed by 1 base and J by 1 base, leaving 12 bases between them. The CDR3 is 16 amino acids. This chain's CDR3 is CASSVSGASSGNTIYF. CDR3 coding DNA: TGTGCCAGCAGCGTATCGGGGGCAAGTTCTGGAAACACCATATATTTT.

This clonotype has at least ten counts. The CDR3 sequence is CATSDPTGTGANVLTF. The CDR3 bases are TGTGCCACCAGTGACCCGACAGGGACTGGGGCCAACGTCCTGACTTTC. The genes are TRBV24-1 and TRBJ2-6; 7 positions match TRBD1. With 4 bases clipped from V and 2 bases from J, the junction kept 4 bases outside the gene matches. Germline CDR1 reads KGHDR; CDR2 reads SFDVKD. The CDR3 is 16 amino acids.

This clonotype was seen many times. The J gene is TRBJ2-1, the V gene TRBV12-3 or TRBV12-4, with 11 positions matching TRBD2. The CDR3 extends over 16 amino acids. The V gene end was trimmed by 5 bases and the J gene end by 7 bases; junction bases not matched to a gene: 10. The CDR3 is CASSATSGVSGNEQFF. The CDR3 DNA reads as TGTGCCAGCAGTGCGACTAGCGGGGTCTCCGGGAATGAGCAGTTCTTC.

The CDR3 loop is CASSFEQGLFQYF. In DNA form, the CDR3 reads TGTGCCAGCAGCTTCGAACAGGGTCTATTTCAGTACTTC. The rearrangement joins TRBV7-9 to TRBJ2-4; perhaps TRBD1 as D (6 bases). Trimming pared 3 bases from V and 11 bases from J, leaving 14 bases between. Per the germline V gene, CDR1 is SEHNR and CDR2 is FQNEAQ (reference sequence). The CDR3 is 13 amino acids.

This clonotype was observed a handful of times. CDR3 nucleotides: TGTGCCAGCACCCTGGGCCGACAAGAGCTGTTTTTT. Translating gives CASTLGRQELFF. The rearrangement links TRBV12-3 or TRBV12-4 to TRBJ1-4, with D unclear. V was clipped by 7 bases and J by 14 bases, with 17 bases between them. CDR3 length: 12 residues.

This clonotype occurred many times. V is TRBV12-3 or TRBV12-4 and J is TRBJ2-7; D not resolved. This CDR3 is 12 amino acids long. Trimming stripped 4 bases from V and 3 bases from J, with 7 bases between. The CDR3 protein is CASSSLIYEQYV. Here the CDR3 DNA reads TGTGCCAGCAGTTCCCTCATCTACGAGCAGTACGTC.

This clonotype was observed many times. This chain joins TRBV11-2 and TRBJ2-1, with no clear D. CDR1 and CDR2 (germline): SGHAT, FQNNGV. CDR3 length equals 13 residues. V lost 0 bases to trimming and J lost 10 bases, with 10 bases between them. CDR3 residues: CASSLDSSTEQFF. The DNA of the CDR3 is TGTGCCAGCAGCTTAGATTCGTCCACAGAGCAGTTCTTC.

Ten or more counts support this clonotype. The V and J genes are TRBV7-9 and TRBJ1-1; D gene uncertain. Trimming took off 0 bases at V and 1 base at J, with 9 bases between the two ends. CDR3 size: 15 residues. The germline CDR1 and CDR2 sequences are SEHNR and FQNEAQ (reference sequence). This CDR3 reads CASSLALGPNTEAFF. The CDR3 nucleotides are TGTGCCAGCAGCTTAGCCCTGGGCCCGAACACTGAAGCTTTCTTT.

In its sample, this clonotype was seen many times. The genes are TRBV20-1 and TRBJ2-1; D gene ambiguous. V lost 0 bases, J lost 5 bases, and 14 bases lay in between. The CDR3 covers 15 residues. Germline V lookup: CDR1 DFQATT, CDR2 SNEGSKA (reference sequence). CDR3 sequence (DNA): TGCAGTGCTAGAGAGGTCTTTCGGACGGACAATGAGCAGTTCTTC. It encodes CSAREVFRTDNEQFF.